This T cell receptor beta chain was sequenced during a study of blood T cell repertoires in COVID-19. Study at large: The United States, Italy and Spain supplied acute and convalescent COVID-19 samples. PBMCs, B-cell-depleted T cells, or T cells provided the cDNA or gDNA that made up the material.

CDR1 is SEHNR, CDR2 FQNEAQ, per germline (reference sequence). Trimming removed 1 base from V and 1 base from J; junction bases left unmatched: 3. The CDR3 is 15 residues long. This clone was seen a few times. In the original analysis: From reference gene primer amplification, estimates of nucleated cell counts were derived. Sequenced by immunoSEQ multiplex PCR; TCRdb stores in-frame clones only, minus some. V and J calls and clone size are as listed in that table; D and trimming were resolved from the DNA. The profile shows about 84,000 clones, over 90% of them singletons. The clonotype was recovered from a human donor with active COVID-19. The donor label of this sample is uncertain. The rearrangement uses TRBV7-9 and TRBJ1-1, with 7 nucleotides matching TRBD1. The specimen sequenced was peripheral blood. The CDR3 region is CASSLGTGPNTEAFF. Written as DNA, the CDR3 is TGTGCCAGCAGCTTAGGGACAGGACCGAACACTGAAGCTTTCTTT.